The 12 T cell receptor beta chains below come from one sample, sequenced in a study of cytomegalovirus exposure and HLA in healthy donors (TCRdb year 2017). Library prep was done by the immunoSEQ multiplex PCR assay. TCRdb holds this immuneACCESS table with in-frame rearrangements only. Some clones are missing; in checked studies, unresolved V genes explain under half, and the rest has no known cause. This sample lists some 86,000 clones; 93% were detected once. The ten largest clones capture 3.5% to 4% of the sample. The material sequenced was PBMCs. The source of these receptors is a woman between 25 and 40 years old in good health and CMV-seronegative.

J is TRBJ2-4 and V is TRBV6-5; 8 bases agree with TRBD1. The CDR3 sequence is 13 residues long. The ends lost 6 bases at V and 9 bases at J; junction bases unmatched: 7. Germline-derived CDR1 and CDR2 are MNHEY and SVGAGI. Here the CDR3 DNA reads TGTGCCAGCAGAATCCGACAGGGGTTCATTCAGTACTTC. This codes for CASRIRQGFIQYF.

The rearrangement uses TRBV27 and TRBJ2-7; D is unclear. The germline gives CDR1 MNHEY, CDR2 SMNVEV (reference sequence). This CDR3 is 12 amino acids long. The V and J ends lost 5 bases and 4 bases respectively, with 9 bases between them. The CDR3 nucleotides are TGTGCCAGCAGTGCCAATCGGTACGAGCAGTACTTC. It yields the protein CASSANRYEQYF.

The gene calls are TRBV28 and TRBJ2-2, with TRBD1 matching over 7 bases. This CDR3 region has 15 residues. Trimming cost V 7 bases and J 1 base; bases outside gene matches: 6. The germline V gene has CDR1 MDHEN and CDR2 SYDVKM. The CDR3 DNA is TGTGCCAGCACAAGGGACAGCCTGAACACCGGGGAGCTGTTTTTT. Translation: CASTRDSLNTGELFF.

The chain uses TRBV7-2 and TRBJ1-5, with a tentative D call TRBD1 (6 bases). CDR1 and CDR2 (germline): SGHTA, FQGNSA. Trimming stripped 4 bases from V and 4 bases from J, with 8 bases between. The CDR3 spans 13 residues. The chain's CDR3 is CASSSQGNQPQHF. The DNA of the CDR3 is TGTGCCAGCAGCTCACAGGGAAATCAGCCCCAGCATTTT.

This clone was seen more than once but under ten times. This sequence joins TRBV19 and TRBJ1-2; possibly TRBD1 for D (5 bases). Between the trimmed V and J ends, which lost 3 bases and 5 bases, there was a span of 16 bases. Germline loops: CDR1 LNHDA, CDR2 SQIVND (reference sequence). The CDR3 covers 15 residues. The CDR3 region has the DNA TGTGCCAGTAGTATCGGAGACAGATTGGGGTATGGCTACACCTTC. Its translation: CASSIGDRLGYGYTF. Together with reference TRBV19 and TRBJ1-2, the CDR3 gives the full variable domain: DGGITQSPKYLFRKEGQNVTLSCEQNLNHDAMYWYRQDPGQGLRLIYYSQIVNDFQKGDIAEGYSVSREKKESFPLTVTSAQKNPTAFYLCASSIGDRLGYGYTFGSGTRLTVV.

This chain uses TRBV6-1 with TRBJ1-1, with D perhaps matching TRBD1 (5 bases). CDR3 length equals 13 residues. Germline V CDR1 and CDR2: MNHNS, SASEGT. V was pared by 0 bases and J by 8 bases, with 10 bases between. The CDR3, as DNA: TGTGCCAGCAGTGAAGCGGGGGGGGTCGAAGCTTTCTTT. It translates to CASSEAGGVEAFF.

This chain links TRBV19 with TRBJ2-1, with a weak D call TRBD2 (6 bases). V was clipped by 1 base and J by 8 bases, with 6 bases between them. CDR1 and CDR2 (germline): LNHDA, SQIVND (reference sequence). CDR3 size: 12 residues. In DNA, the CDR3 is TGTGCCAGTAGTATAGGGGGGGATGAGCAGTTCTTC. As protein: CASSIGGDEQFF.

The chain has TRBV5-1 and TRBJ1-3; D unresolved. This CDR3 is built from 16 residues. CDR1 is SGHRS and CDR2 is YFSETQ in the germline V gene. V lost 0 bases, J lost 1 base, and 11 bases lay in between. The CDR3 DNA sequence: TGCGCCAGCAGCTTGGGGATGACGGGGTCTGGAAACACCATATATTTT. This translates into CASSLGMTGSGNTIYF.

By sample share, this clone is medium-sized. The DNA for the CDR3 is TGTGCCAGCAGTTCCACACAGTCATACTATGGCTACACCTTC. Protein product: CASSSTQSYYGYTF. This sequence joins TRBV6-6 and TRBJ1-2; D is ambiguous. V lost 4 bases and J lost 3, with 12 bases in between. The CDR3 contains 14 residues. Germline V gives CDR1 MNHNY, CDR2 SVGAGI (reference sequence).

V and J are TRBV30 and TRBJ1-2, with a possible D match to TRBD1 (5 bases). The CDR3 length is 14 residues. From germline, CDR1 is GTSNPN and CDR2 SVGIG (reference sequence). Trimming removed 3 bases from V and 3 bases from J, with 14 bases in between. In DNA, the CDR3 is TGTGCCTGGAGACGGACGGGACTTGACTATGGCTACACCTTC. Translation: CAWRRTGLDYGYTF.

The chain carries TRBV18 and TRBJ2-2; 7 positions agree with TRBD1. Germline-derived CDR1 and CDR2 are KGHSH and LQKENI. Unmatched junction bases numbered 3, after V lost 8 bases and J lost 6 bases. The length of the CDR3 is 12 residues. CDR3 in DNA: TGTGCCAGCCACAGGGGTGCCGGGGAGCTGTTTTTT. Translation gives CASHRGAGELFF. The whole variable domain, filled in from reference TRBV18 and TRBJ2-2, reads NAGVMQNPRHLVRRRGQEARLRCSPMKGHSHVYWYRQLPEEGLKFMVYLQKENIIDESGMPKERFSAEFPKEGPSILRIQQVVRGDSAAYFCASHRGAGELFFGEGSRLTVL.

This chain connects TRBV7-9 to TRBJ1-1; maybe TRBD1 (6 bases). CDR1 is SEHNR and CDR2 is FQNEAQ in the germline V gene (reference sequence). V lost 5 bases, J lost 4 bases, and 11 bases lay in between. The CDR3 is 13 amino acids. The CDR3, as DNA: TGTGCCAGCAGCCAGACAGGTCCCACTGAAGCTTTCTTT. Translating gives CASSQTGPTEAFF.